The sequence of this T cell receptor beta chain was determined in a study of blood T cell repertoires in COVID-19. Whole-study context: The United States, Italy and Spain supplied acute and convalescent COVID-19 samples. Sample material is recorded as cDNA or gDNA derived from T cells, B-cell-depleted T cells, or PBMCs.

As originally analysed: Counts of nucleated cells, estimated from reference gene primer amplification, were obtained. Repertoires were generated with immunoSEQ multiplex PCR, while TCRdb's copy carries only in-frame clones and drops some. The DNA was the basis for D and trimming; V, J and clone size are from that table. In the table there are roughly 250,000 clones, under 85% of which are singletons. The CDR3 is 18 amino acids. Germline V CDR1 and CDR2: MNHEY, SMNVEV (reference sequence). Trimming cost V 2 bases and J 0 bases; bases outside gene matches: 10. The chain couples TRBV27 to TRBJ2-3; 8 bases line up with TRBD2. Input material: peripheral blood. The receptor was derived from a human donor in a cohort sampled during active COVID-19. CDR3 sequence reads: CASSLELAGSASTDTQYF. DNA for the CDR3: TGTGCCAGCAGTTTAGAGCTAGCGGGTTCCGCTAGCACAGATACGCAGTATTTT.